This is a list of T cell receptor beta chains from one sample in a study of blood T cells in healthy people across ages. TCRdb re-derived calls from the 5' RACE reads in MiXCR, one entry per CDR3 protein. The sample lists about 1.4 million distinct CDR3 sequences, 59% seen once, with over 5.5% in the top ten. The material sequenced was blood. The receptors come from a man younger than 35 in good health. The CDR3 runs from the conserved cysteine through the conserved F or W. Fields, in order: J gene, clone size, V gene, D gene, CDR3 DNA, CDR3 protein. A D gene is named only where the DNA matches it firmly. The size field is filled for only some rows; it gives once, few, many or a size class.

>TRBJ2-7|NA|TRBV27|NA
TGTGCCAGCAGTTTAGATTCGGGGATCTCCTACGAGCAGTACTTC
CASSLDSGISYEQYF
>TRBJ1-2|NA|TRBV7-6|NA
TGTGCCAGCAGCCTTCCGAGCGGCTATGGCTACACCTTC
CASSLPSGYGYTF
>TRBJ2-7|NA|TRBV6-5|TRBD2
TGTGCCAGCAGTTTACAGGCTAGCGGCTCCTACGGGCAGTACTTC
CASSLQASGSYGQYF
>TRBJ2-7|NA|TRBV7-4|NA
TGTGCCAGCCTTACGGGGGCCCCTTACGAGCAGTACTTC
CASLTGAPYEQYF
>TRBJ2-4|few|TRBV20-1|NA
TGCAGTGCTTGGGACCCCCACGGAAAAAACATTCAGTACTTC
CSAWDPHGKNIQYF
>TRBJ2-3|NA|TRBV7-2|TRBD1
TGTGCCAGCAGCATCGGGACAGCCTCCACAGATACGCAGTATTTT
CASSIGTASTDTQYF
>TRBJ1-2|few|TRBV7-2|NA
TGTGCCAGCAGCTTAGCGTGGGGAGCCTTGGGCTATGGCTACACCTTC
CASSLAWGALGYGYTF
>TRBJ2-1|NA|TRBV5-6|NA
TGTGCCAGCAGCTTACGGGACAACAATTTCCGACGTGAGCAGTTCTTC
CASSLRDNNFRREQFF
>TRBJ2-1|NA|TRBV20-1|NA
TGCAGTGCTGTCGGGGGCTTAATCGATGAGCAGTTCTTC
CSAVGGLIDEQFF
>TRBJ1-2|few|TRBV27|NA
TGTGCCAGCAAACAAGGCTCGACTAACTATGGCTACACCTTC
CASKQGSTNYGYTF
>TRBJ2-4|NA|TRBV7-2|NA
TGTGCCAGCAGCGCTGCGGTCATTCAGTACTTC
CASSAAVIQYF
>TRBJ2-1|NA|TRBV6-6|TRBD2
TGTGCCAGCAGTTACTCTGGCGGGAGGGGCGATGAGCAGTTCTTC
CASSYSGGRGDEQFF
>TRBJ2-7|few|TRBV7-9|NA
TGTGCCAGCAGCCCAACCGGGAACTCCTACGAGCAGTACTTC
CASSPTGNSYEQYF
>TRBJ2-7|NA|TRBV7-2|TRBD2
TGTGCCAGCAGCTTAGCGAGAGCGGGGGATTCCTCCTACGAGCAGTACTTC
CASSLARAGDSSYEQYF
>TRBJ2-3|NA|TRBV6-1|TRBD2
TGTGCCAGCAGCAGCGGGACTAGCGGGGGCTACCTTGTCCGATATACGCAGTATTTT
CASSSGTSGGYLVRYTQYF
>TRBJ2-5|NA|TRBV21-1|NA
TGTGCCAGCAGCATCCGGGGAGGAGAAGAGACCCAGTACTTC
CASSIRGGEETQYF
>TRBJ1-1|NA|TRBV9|TRBD1
TGTGCCAGCAGCGTCACAGGGGGACTGTTGAACACTGAAGCTTTCTTT
CASSVTGGLLNTEAFF
>TRBJ2-3|NA|TRBV9|NA
TGTGCCAGCAGCACCGAATCGGGGCGTGGGAGCACAGATACGCAGTATTTT
CASSTESGRGSTDTQYF
>TRBJ2-5|NA|TRBV7-6|NA
TGTGCCAGCAGCTTAGAGGCAGGAGGGGAGACCCAGTACTTC
CASSLEAGGETQYF
>TRBJ2-3|NA|TRBV2|NA
TGTGCCAGCAGTGAAGCATGGACTCGCACAGATACGCAGTATTTT
CASSEAWTRTDTQYF
>TRBJ1-5|NA|TRBV18|NA
TGTGCCAGCTCACCACAGGGCCTCAGGAGCAATCAGCCCCAGCATTTT
CASSPQGLRSNQPQHF
>TRBJ2-3|NA|TRBV4-3|TRBD2
TGCGCCAGCAGCCAAGAATCGGGACTAGCGGGGGCCTCAGATACGCAGTATTTT
CASSQESGLAGASDTQYF
>TRBJ2-7|few|TRBV4-1|TRBD2
TGCGCCAGCAGCCAAGTACTAGCGGGGACTTACGAGCAGTACTTC
CASSQVLAGTYEQYF
>TRBJ2-7|once|TRBV10-3|TRBD2
TGTGCCATCAAACCGACGGGAGGAACGTACGAGCAGTACTTC
CAIKPTGGTYEQYF
>TRBJ2-7|many|TRBV6-5|NA
TGTGCCAGCATTTCACCCCCCTCGAGCAAGCAGTACTTC
CASISPPSSKQYF
>TRBJ2-5|NA|TRBV9|TRBD1
TGTGCCAGCAGCACCGGGACAGGGGTATCTCAGGAGACCCAGTACTTC
CASSTGTGVSQETQYF
>TRBJ1-2|NA|TRBV20-1|TRBD1
TGCAGTGCCCCACCGACAGGGTGGGACCTTTATGGCTACACCTTC
CSAPPTGWDLYGYTF
>TRBJ2-2|NA|TRBV12-3/TRBV12-4|NA
TGTGCCAGCACCCTTGGCACCGGGGAGCTGTTTTTT
CASTLGTGELFF
>TRBJ1-2|few|TRBV7-2|NA
TGTGCCAGCAGCTTAGTACTGTCGGGCTACACCTTC
CASSLVLSGYTF
>TRBJ2-7|NA|TRBV21-1|NA
TGTGCCAGCAGCAAAGTACGGAGTCGCAGGGGTCCCTACGAGCAGTACTTC
CASSKVRSRRGPYEQYF
>TRBJ1-1|NA|TRBV10-3|NA
TGTGCCATCAGTGAGTCGGGAGGGTTGGGCACTGAAGCTTTCTTT
CAISESGGLGTEAFF
>TRBJ2-6|NA|TRBV6-1|NA
TGTGCCAGCAGCGGACAGACTGGGGCCAACGTCCTGACTTTC
CASSGQTGANVLTF
>TRBJ2-5|NA|TRBV6-5|NA
TGTGCCAGCAGTGTCATGGGATCCGGAGAGACCCAGTACTTC
CASSVMGSGETQYF
>TRBJ1-2|NA|TRBV6-2/TRBV6-3|NA
TGTGCCAGCACCAGACAGTCCTCCTACACCTTC
CASTRQSSYTF
>TRBJ1-1|once|TRBV12-3/TRBV12-4|NA
TGTGCCAGCAGTTTATTGAAAGCTCCGAACACTGAAGCTTTCTTT
CASSLLKAPNTEAFF
>TRBJ1-5|NA|TRBV27|NA
TGTGCCAGCAGTTTGAGTCAGACCGGCAATCAGCCCCAGCATTTT
CASSLSQTGNQPQHF
>TRBJ2-5|NA|TRBV24-1|TRBD1
TGTGCCACCAGTGATGCACAGGGGGCGGTGATTGGTGAGCAGTACTTC
CATSDAQGAVIGEQYF
>TRBJ2-3|few|TRBV29-1|TRBD1
TGCAGCGTCGTCCCGGGACAGTCCACAGATACGCAGTATTTT
CSVVPGQSTDTQYF
>TRBJ2-5|NA|TRBV20-1|NA
TGCAGTGCTGGGGACATCAGGTCCCCAGAGACCCAGTACTTC
CSAGDIRSPETQYF
>TRBJ2-7|few|TRBV29-1|NA
TGCAGCGTTGAAGATCTCAGCCGCGAGCAGTACTTC
CSVEDLSREQYF
>TRBJ2-4|NA|TRBV28|NA
TGTGCCAGCAGCCGACTAGGAAGGGTTTATCCCAAAAACATTCAGTACTTC
CASSRLGRVYPKNIQYF
>TRBJ2-5|NA|TRBV10-3|TRBD2
TGTGCCATCAGTGACGGGGGGGGACATGGGAAGGAGACCCAGTACTTC
CAISDGGGHGKETQYF
>TRBJ2-3|NA|TRBV11-2|TRBD2
TGTGCCAGCAGCCACCCCACCGGGACTAGTGGTACAGATACGCAGTATTTT
CASSHPTGTSGTDTQYF
>TRBJ2-1|NA|TRBV29-1|NA
TGCAGCGTTGCCGTCCAGGGGAGTGGAATATACAATGAGCAGTTCTTC
CSVAVQGSGIYNEQFF
>TRBJ2-4|few|TRBV9|NA
TGTGCCAGCAGCGTAGGGGACATTCAGTACTTC
CASSVGDIQYF
>TRBJ1-5|NA|TRBV27|NA
TGTGCCAGCAGTTCCCAGCTAAATCAGCCCCAGCATTTT
CASSSQLNQPQHF
>TRBJ2-5|once|TRBV2|TRBD1
TGTGCCAGCAGTGAAGTACTCATGGACAGGGGAGGAGAGACCCAGTACTTC
CASSEVLMDRGGETQYF
>TRBJ2-3|NA|TRBV19|NA
TGTGCCAGTGCGAGGTCCGGGCGAACAGATACGCAGTATTTT
CASARSGRTDTQYF
>TRBJ2-7|NA|TRBV20-1|NA
TGCAGTGCTAGGTCCGTCCACTCCTACGAGCAGTACTTC
CSARSVHSYEQYF
>TRBJ2-1|NA|TRBV6-1|NA
TGTGCCAGCAGTGAAGCGCAAGTGTTCTTC
CASSEAQVFF
>TRBJ2-3|NA|TRBV20-1|NA
TGCAGTGCTAGAGATTGGGGGGCAGATACGCAGTATTTT
CSARDWGADTQYF
>TRBJ1-1|few|TRBV4-1|TRBD1
TGCGCCAGCAGCCAAGTCGGGACAGCGCAAGCTTTCTTT
CASSQVGTAQAFF
>TRBJ2-7|NA|TRBV6-1|TRBD2
TGTGCCAGCAGTGAGACCAGATTAGCGGGGGGCCCCCACGGAGGCTACGAGCAGTACTTC
CASSETRLAGGPHGGYEQYF